What follows are 31 T cell receptor beta chains derived from one specimen sequenced in a study of blood T cell repertoires in COVID-19. The repertoire was sequenced with immunoSEQ multiplex PCR; TCRdb's copy has only in-frame clones and lacks some. The sample comprises about 300,000 clones, about 82% of which are singletons, and around 1.7% rests with the top ten. The specimen was peripheral blood. These receptors were collected from a woman in her forties or fifties with acute or convalescent COVID-19.

The chain carries TRBV3-1 (or the pseudogene TRBV3-2) and TRBJ2-2, with a tentative D call TRBD2 (5 bases). This CDR3 has 13 amino acids. V lost 0 bases and J lost 7, with 6 bases in between. Germline V gene data show CDR1 as LGHDT and CDR2 as YNNKEL (reference sequence). CDR3 in DNA: TGTGCCAGCAGCCAAGATCGGGGCGGGGAGCTGTTTTTT. This sequence encodes CASSQDRGGELFF.

The chain is built from TRBV30 and TRBJ1-6, with TRBD1 matching over 10 bases. With V trimmed by 0 bases and J by 9 bases, 2 bases remained unmatched. CDR1 is GTSNPN, CDR2 SVGIG, per germline (reference sequence). This CDR3 has 14 residues. The CDR3 DNA sequence: TGTGCCTGGAGTGTTGGACAGGGGGGTTCACCCCTCCACTTT. Its protein product is CAWSVGQGGSPLHF.

The chain couples TRBV28 to TRBJ2-1; 16 positions agree with TRBD2. The germline V gene encodes CDR1 MDHEN and CDR2 SYDVKM. This CDR3 is 19 amino acids long. After removal of 3 bases from V and 5 bases from J, the junction contained 10 bases not matched to a gene. The CDR3 region is CASSLTGTSGRGKNNEQFF. CDR3 DNA: TGTGCCAGCAGTTTGACCGGGACTAGCGGGAGGGGGAAAAACAATGAGCAGTTCTTC.

This clone has only a few counts. The rearrangement uses TRBV19 and TRBJ1-2, with a weak D call TRBD1 (6 bases). Germline V lookup: CDR1 LNHDA, CDR2 SQIVND (reference sequence). The V gene lost 8 bases and the J gene lost 8 bases, with 18 bases spanning the gap. The CDR3 covers 13 residues. Written as DNA, the CDR3 is TGTGCCAGTCAAAGGGAAACAGGGCTCGGCTACACCTTC. Amino acids: CASQRETGLGYTF.

The table lists this clone with a count of one. The CDR3 DNA reads TGTGCCAGCTGTAATAGCGGACCCTGCACAGATACGCAGTATTTT. Its translation is CASCNSGPCTDTQYF. This chain links TRBV7-3 with TRBJ2-3; D might be TRBD2 (6 bases). Trimming shortened V by 8 bases and J by 1 base, and 16 bases separated the two germline ends. Germline V gene data show CDR1 as SGHTA and CDR2 as FQGTGA. The CDR3 contains 15 residues.

The rearrangement joins TRBV7-3 to TRBJ2-7; maybe TRBD1 (5 bases). V dropped 5 bases and J dropped 7 bases, with 15 bases sitting between them. The V gene's germline CDR1 is SGHTA and CDR2 FQGTGA. This CDR3 spans 13 amino acids. CDR3: CASSPLGSGEQYF. Here the CDR3 DNA reads TGTGCCAGCAGCCCCCTGGGGTCAGGGGAGCAGTACTTC. The full variable domain, its missing parts supplied by reference TRBV7-3 and TRBJ2-7, is GAGVSQTPSNKVTEKGKYVELRCDPISGHTALYWYRQSLGQGPEFLIYFQGTGAADDSGLPNDRFFAVRPEGSVSTLKIQRTERGDSAVYLCASSPLGSGEQYFGPGTRLTVT.

V is TRBV24-1 and J is TRBJ2-1; 11 bases fit TRBD2. Trimming removed 3 bases from V and 9 bases from J; junction bases left unmatched: 3. Germline V gives CDR1 KGHDR, CDR2 SFDVKD. This CDR3 is 14 amino acids long. CDR3 region: CATSDTSGSFEQFF. DNA of the CDR3: TGTGCCACCAGTGATACTAGCGGGAGCTTTGAGCAGTTCTTC.

The CDR3 nucleotides are TGTGCCAGCACCACACAGGGACAGGGCCGGAACACTGAAGCTTTCTTT. As protein: CASTTQGQGRNTEAFF. This chain links TRBV28 with TRBJ1-1; 9 positions agree with TRBD1. CDR3 size: 16 residues. Germline V gene data show CDR1 as MDHEN and CDR2 as SYDVKM. Trimming cost V 7 bases and J 1 base; bases outside gene matches: 10.

The chain links TRBV29-1 to TRBJ2-1, with no clear D. The V and J ends lost 3 bases and 6 bases respectively, with 9 bases between them. The CDR3 totals 12 residues. The germline V gene encodes CDR1 SQVTM and CDR2 ANQGSEA. The CDR3 loop reads CSVDSVFNEQFF. The CDR3 nucleotides read TGCAGCGTTGATTCCGTATTCAATGAGCAGTTCTTC.

The chain is built from TRBV4-3 and TRBJ2-7; 10 positions match TRBD2. The CDR3 has 17 residues. Germline V lookup: CDR1 LGHNA, CDR2 YSLEER. V dropped 0 bases and J dropped 1; count of bases not matched to a gene: 6. The chain's CDR3 is CASSQDWLAGVSYEQYF. CDR3 DNA: TGCGCCAGCAGCCAAGATTGGCTAGCGGGAGTATCCTACGAGCAGTACTTC.

This clone appeared a few times. The chain couples TRBV6-1 to TRBJ2-1, with 11 bases lining up with TRBD2. The length of the CDR3 is 16 residues. The ends lost 0 bases at V and 8 bases at J; junction bases unmatched: 6. CDR1 and CDR2 from the germline V gene are MNHNS and SASEGT. For the CDR3, the DNA is TGTGCCAGCAGTGAAGCGAGACTAGCGGGAAGGGATGAGCAGTTCTTC. Translating gives CASSEARLAGRDEQFF.

CDR3 DNA: TGTGCCAGCAGAACCCTAGCGGGAGGGCCCTACGAGCAGTACTTC. It encodes CASRTLAGGPYEQYF. This sequence joins TRBV11-2 and TRBJ2-7, with TRBD2 matching over 12 bases. The CDR3 has 15 residues. The germline CDR1 and CDR2 sequences are SGHAT and FQNNGV. The ends lost 6 bases at V and 2 bases at J; junction bases unmatched: 5.

The CDR3 sequence: CATSGDSRGYTF. Here the CDR3 DNA reads TGTGCCACCAGTGGGGACAGTCGGGGCTACACCTTC. V and J are TRBV24-1 and TRBJ1-2; 7 bases are shared with TRBD1. V was pared by 5 bases and J by 8 bases, with 4 bases of the junction left unmatched. The CDR3 runs to 12 residues. Germline V gene sequence: CDR1 KGHDR, CDR2 SFDVKD.

The sample holds a few counts of this clone. This sequence joins TRBV7-9 and TRBJ1-1, with TRBD1 as a possible D gene (6 bases). Germline V gene sequence: CDR1 SEHNR, CDR2 FQNEAQ (reference sequence). The CDR3 consists of 13 residues. Trimming left V 5 bases short and J 6 bases short, with 13 bases between. The CDR3 DNA is TGTGCCAGCAGCCAGAGACAGGCCCCTGAAGCTTTCTTT. Encoded protein: CASSQRQAPEAFF. Supplemented by reference TRBV7-9 and TRBJ1-1, the full variable domain reads DTGVSQNPRHKITKRGQNVTFRCDPISEHNRLYWYRQTLGQGPEFLTYFQNEAQLEKSRLLSDRFSAERPKGSFSTLEIQRTEQGDSAMYLCASSQRQAPEAFFGQGTRLTVV.

The V gene is TRBV27, the J gene TRBJ2-4; possible D gene TRBD1, 6 bases. The CDR3 length is 15 residues. Per germline, CDR1 MNHEY and CDR2 SMNVEV (reference sequence). Trimming stripped 2 bases from V and 2 bases from J, with 10 bases between. This chain's CDR3 is CASSLAGTTKNIQYF. In nucleotides, the CDR3 is TGTGCCAGCAGTTTAGCCGGGACAACCAAAAACATTCAGTACTTC.

This clone was recorded a few times. V gene TRBV7-9 combines with J gene TRBJ2-7, with D possibly being TRBD1 (6 bases). With 5 bases removed from V and 0 bases from J, the gap between germline ends came to 14 bases. This CDR3 region has 15 residues. Germline lookup yields CDR1 SEHNR and CDR2 FQNEAQ (reference sequence). Written as DNA, the CDR3 is TGTGCCAGCAGCCACCGCCGGGACATCTCCTACGAGCAGTACTTC. It specifies CASSHRRDISYEQYF.

The rearrangement joins TRBV4-2 to TRBJ1-2, with TRBD1 as a possible D gene (6 bases). V was pared by 1 base and J by 3 bases, with 6 bases between. CDR1 and CDR2 (germline): LGHNA, YNFKEQ. This CDR3 comprises 13 residues. The CDR3 sequence: CASSQGQDYGYTF. CDR3 DNA sequence: TGTGCCAGCAGCCAAGGACAGGACTATGGCTACACCTTC.

The chain combines TRBV7-3 with TRBJ2-2; a possible D gene is TRBD2 (6 bases). This CDR3 has 16 amino acids. Trimming cost V 1 base and J 4 bases, with 13 bases left between them. In germline, CDR1 is SGHTA, CDR2 FQGTGA. CDR3 nucleotide sequence: TGTGCCAGCAGCTTAAGTCAGGGAGGCAGCACCGGGGAGCTGTTTTTT. It yields the protein CASSLSQGGSTGELFF. The complete variable domain, with remaining parts taken from reference TRBV7-3 and TRBJ2-2, reads GAGVSQTPSNKVTEKGKYVELRCDPISGHTALYWYRQSLGQGPEFLIYFQGTGAADDSGLPNDRFFAVRPEGSVSTLKIQRTERGDSAVYLCASSLSQGGSTGELFFGEGSRLTVL.

The chain employs TRBV7-2 and TRBJ2-1; TRBD1 aligns across 11 bases. CDR3 length equals 13 residues. V shed 8 bases and J 6 bases; nucleotides not matched to a gene: 3. CDR1 SGHTA and CDR2 FQGNSA come from the germline V gene. As DNA, the CDR3 is TGTGCCAGCGGGGGGACAGGGGGCAATGAGCAGTTCTTC. Translating gives CASGGTGGNEQFF.

This chain connects TRBV7-9 to TRBJ2-7; maybe TRBD1 (6 bases). The germline CDR1 and CDR2 sequences are SEHNR and FQNEAQ (reference sequence). V was trimmed by 4 bases and J by 4 bases, leaving 29 bases between them. This CDR3 is built from 19 residues. This chain's CDR3 is CASSYTTGSLTLSLYEQYF. CDR3 coding DNA: TGTGCCAGCAGCTATACTACAGGGTCCCTTACTTTATCCTTATACGAGCAGTACTTC. Full variable domain (outside the CDR3, taken from reference TRBV7-9 and TRBJ2-7): DTGVSQNPRHKITKRGQNVTFRCDPISEHNRLYWYRQTLGQGPEFLTYFQNEAQLEKSRLLSDRFSAERPKGSFSTLEIQRTEQGDSAMYLCASSYTTGSLTLSLYEQYFGPGTRLTVT.

CDR3 amino acids: CASSQYSGANVLTF. The CDR3 DNA reads TGTGCCAGCTCACAATACTCTGGGGCCAACGTCCTGACTTTC. V is TRBV18 and J is TRBJ2-6; no firm D call. V lost 4 bases and J lost 0, with 4 bases in between. The length of the CDR3 is 14 residues. Germline assignment: CDR1 KGHSH and CDR2 LQKENI.

This clone was recorded once. This rearrangement joins TRBV6-1 to TRBJ2-3; 9 bases align to TRBD2. Germline V CDR1 and CDR2: MNHNS, SASEGT. The CDR3 length is 16 residues. The V gene end was trimmed by 2 bases and the J gene end by 5 bases; junction bases not matched to a gene: 8. This CDR3 is CASSEQGLAGIDTQYF. The CDR3 nucleotides are TGTGCCAGCAGTGAACAGGGGCTAGCGGGAATAGATACGCAGTATTTT.

The chain is built from TRBV28 and TRBJ1-5; D perhaps matches TRBD1 (6 bases). The V gene lost 2 bases and the J gene lost 2 bases, with 19 bases spanning the gap. The germline gives CDR1 MDHEN, CDR2 SYDVKM. CDR3 length equals 18 residues. The CDR3 DNA reads as TGTGCCAGCAGTTTAGATGCCCCTGGGGGCAAGGGCAATCAGCCCCAGCATTTT. It yields the protein CASSLDAPGGKGNQPQHF. The full variable domain, in which reference TRBV28 and TRBJ1-5 provide the parts outside the CDR3, is DVKVTQSSRYLVKRTGEKVFLECVQDMDHENMFWYRQDPGLGLRLIYFSYDVKMKEKGDIPEGYSVSREKKERFSLILESASTNQTSMYLCASSLDAPGGKGNQPQHFGDGTRLSIL.

V is TRBV18 and J is TRBJ1-2; D is possibly TRBD1 (5 bases). The CDR3 extends over 16 amino acids. The ends were cut back, 2 bases at V and 3 bases at J, with 16 bases in the middle. In germline, CDR1 is KGHSH, CDR2 LQKENI. This chain's CDR3 is CASSPFSRGLDYGYTF. The CDR3 nucleotides read TGTGCCAGCTCACCATTTTCGAGGGGACTGGACTATGGCTACACCTTC. Filled out from reference TRBV18 and TRBJ1-2, the complete variable domain reads NAGVMQNPRHLVRRRGQEARLRCSPMKGHSHVYWYRQLPEEGLKFMVYLQKENIIDESGMPKERFSAEFPKEGPSILRIQQVVRGDSAAYFCASSPFSRGLDYGYTFGSGTRLTVV.

V is TRBV6-2 or TRBV6-3 and J is TRBJ1-2, with D maybe TRBD1 (6 bases). This CDR3 comprises 13 residues. V was pared by 2 bases and J by 8 bases, with 12 bases between. CDR1 is MNHEY and CDR2 is SVGEGT in the germline V gene. CDR3 loop: CASSYVQGPGYTF. CDR3 sequence (DNA): TGTGCCAGCAGTTACGTCCAGGGGCCGGGCTACACCTTC.

This sequence joins TRBV7-3 and TRBJ2-1; TRBD2 aligns across 10 bases. V lost 2 bases, J lost 9 bases, and 7 bases stayed unmatched. This CDR3 is built from 15 residues. Germline V gene data show CDR1 as SGHTA and CDR2 as FQGTGA. CDR3 bases: TGTGCCAGCAGCTTAGGAGCGGGAGGGCAAGGTGAGCAGTTCTTC. As protein: CASSLGAGGQGEQFF.

The chain carries TRBV18 and TRBJ1-1; TRBD1 aligns across 9 bases. Per the germline V gene, CDR1 is KGHSH and CDR2 is LQKENI. The CDR3 extends over 17 amino acids. The V segment lost 1 base and the J segment 3 bases; nucleotides outside the gene matches: 9. The CDR3 region is CASSPRGQGITYTEAFF. CDR3 nucleotide sequence: TGTGCCAGCTCACCACGGGGACAGGGAATAACCTACACTGAAGCTTTCTTT.

This clone is a singleton in its sample. V and J are TRBV13 and TRBJ1-1; 7 bases map to TRBD1. The CDR3 has 16 amino acids. The trim removed 5 bases at V and 6 bases at J, leaving 15 bases unmatched. Germline V gene sequence: CDR1 PRHDT, CDR2 FYEKMQ (reference sequence). The CDR3 DNA is TGTGCCAGCAGCCCGTGGGACAGAAGGCTGGGCCCTGAAGCTTTCTTT. This sequence encodes CASSPWDRRLGPEAFF.

Only one count was recorded for this clone. The rearrangement joins TRBV7-2 to TRBJ2-5, with 10 bases identical to TRBD2. The CDR3 has 15 residues. V shed 6 bases, J shed 4 bases, and the junction held 8 bases outside the gene matches. Germline V gene lookup returns CDR1 SGHTA and CDR2 FQGNSA. In DNA, the CDR3 is TGTGCCAGCAGAAAACCGGGACTAGCGATAGAGACCCAGTACTTC. It is translated as CASRKPGLAIETQYF.

This rearrangement joins TRBV11-2 to TRBJ2-7, with D uncertain. CDR3 length: 11 amino acids. Germline V gene data show CDR1 as SGHAT and CDR2 as FQNNGV. The V end was cut by 4 bases, the J end by 3 bases, with 4 bases between. The CDR3 bases are TGTGCCAGCAGCTCCCTCTACGAGCAGTACTTC. It translates to CASSSLYEQYF.

V and J are TRBV24-1 and TRBJ1-5; 9 nucleotides align to TRBD1. With V trimmed by 7 bases and J by 11 bases, 14 bases remained unmatched. In germline, CDR1 is KGHDR, CDR2 SFDVKD. The CDR3 consists of 15 residues. This CDR3 reads CATSGGQGLNVAQHF. The CDR3 region has the DNA TGTGCCACCAGCGGAGGACAGGGGCTTAATGTAGCCCAGCATTTT.